This passage covers 21 T cell receptor beta chains from one sample sequenced in a study of blood T cells in healthy people across ages. PCR was performed a second time for about 6 to 12 cycles using a sample-barcoded 5' primer and a J-beta primer mix. TCRdb ran MiXCR on the 5' RACE reads and lists one entry per CDR3 protein. The sample shows around 1.1 million distinct CDR3 sequences, less than 45% of them seen only once. Sequencing used blood. All receptors derive from a young man in good health.

This clonotype was picked up many times. The chain is built from TRBV29-1 and TRBJ2-1; TRBD1 agrees at 7 bases. J lost 8 bases, V lost 7 bases, and 14 bases had no gene match. This CDR3 contains 14 residues. Germline V CDR1 and CDR2: SQVTM, ANQGSEA. The chain's CDR3 is CSADVGQGEYEQFF. The CDR3 DNA reads as TGCAGCGCCGACGTCGGGCAGGGGGAATATGAGCAGTTCTTC.

In this sample, this clonotype turned up a few times. The chain carries TRBV6-5 and TRBJ2-6; TRBD1 might be the D (6 bases). The V end lost 4 bases, the J end lost 0 bases, and 28 bases lay between the germline ends. This CDR3 spans 22 amino acids. CDR1 and CDR2 from the germline V gene are MNHEY and SVGAGI. The CDR3 sequence: CASSCPDTGQRKIHSGANVLTF. The CDR3 region has the DNA TGTGCCAGCAGTTGCCCCGATACAGGACAGCGGAAAATCCACTCTGGGGCCAACGTCCTGACTTTC.

The CDR3 protein is CASSQGTRGRDYGYTF. The CDR3 region has the DNA TGTGCCAGCAGCCAAGGAACAAGGGGCCGGGACTATGGCTACACCTTC. The chain employs TRBV4-2 and TRBJ1-2; TRBD1 is a possible D gene (5 bases). Trimming cost V 1 base and J 3 bases, with 15 bases left between them. CDR1 and CDR2 from the germline V gene are LGHNA and YNFKEQ. The CDR3 length is 16 residues.

This clonotype has at least ten counts. The chain carries TRBV2 and TRBJ1-1; D gene ambiguous. Looked up from germline, CDR1 is SNHLY and CDR2 is FYNNEI. Trimming took off 2 bases at V and 7 bases at J, with 8 bases between the two ends. This CDR3 is built from 12 residues. The CDR3 loop reads CASSETAHEAFF. For the CDR3, the DNA is TGTGCCAGCAGTGAAACAGCCCATGAAGCTTTCTTT.

The CDR3, as DNA: TGTGCCAGCAGCCCCCTGGGACAGGGAGTCAGTGAGCAGTACTTC. Protein product: CASSPLGQGVSEQYF. The J gene is TRBJ2-5, the V gene TRBV9; 9 nucleotides align to TRBD1. V lost 4 bases and J lost 11; bases outside the gene matches: 15. Looked up from germline, CDR1 is SGDLS and CDR2 is YYNGEE. The CDR3 consists of 15 residues.

The gene calls are TRBV20-1 and TRBJ2-3, with a weak D call TRBD2 (7 bases). Deletions cut 3 bases from V and 3 bases from J, with 25 bases between. CDR1 is DFQATT and CDR2 is SNEGSKA in the germline V gene (reference sequence). The CDR3 runs to 18 residues. CDR3 protein: CSARAVLGGASSTDTQYF. The CDR3, as DNA: TGCAGTGCTAGGGCAGTACTGGGGGGGGCCTCCAGTACAGATACGCAGTATTTT.

About this clonotype: One end of the junction fails to match germline, which may point to a read error. V gene TRBV12-3 or TRBV12-4 combines with J gene TRBJ1-2; D is perhaps TRBD1 (5 bases). The CDR3 extends over 15 amino acids. CDR3 protein: CAGSLVGRQGYGYTF. CDR3 sequence (DNA): TGTGCCGGCAGTTTAGTCGGCAGGCAGGGTTATGGCTACACCTTC.

This clonotype was seen at least ten times. CDR3 DNA sequence: TGCGCCAGCAGCCAAGGGCTAGCGGAGCGTACGCAGTATTTT. It encodes CASSQGLAERTQYF. The gene calls are TRBV4-3 and TRBJ2-3, with 7 bases matching TRBD2. Germline V gene sequence: CDR1 LGHNA, CDR2 YSLEER. V dropped 1 base and J dropped 8; count of bases not matched to a gene: 6. The CDR3 runs to 14 residues.

This clonotype has at least ten counts. The gene calls are TRBV29-1 and TRBJ2-1; the D gene is possibly TRBD2 (6 bases). In germline, CDR1 is SQVTM, CDR2 ANQGSEA. CDR3 length: 17 amino acids. V was pared by 1 base and J by 0 bases, with 16 bases between. CDR3 loop: CSVEGWRGTSSYNEQFF. The CDR3 bases are TGCAGCGTTGAAGGTTGGCGGGGTACAAGCTCCTACAATGAGCAGTTCTTC.

J is TRBJ2-3 and V is TRBV3-1; TRBD2 is a possible D gene (5 bases). Trimming left V 1 base short and J 1 base short, with 15 bases between. CDR3 length: 17 amino acids. Per the germline V gene, CDR1 is LGHDT and CDR2 is YNNKEL (reference sequence). The CDR3 sequence is CASSQVGSGTRTDTQYF. CDR3 nucleotide sequence: TGTGCCAGCAGCCAAGTAGGCAGCGGAACTCGCACAGATACGCAGTATTTT.

The chain links TRBV4-1 to TRBJ1-4; D possibly corresponds to TRBD1 (5 bases). The V gene's germline CDR1 is MGHRA and CDR2 YSYEKL. The CDR3 length is 15 residues. Deletions cut 1 base from V and 7 bases from J, with 13 bases between. The CDR3 protein is CASSQALGGGEKLFF. DNA for the CDR3: TGCGCCAGCAGCCAAGCCCTTGGCGGGGGTGAAAAACTGTTTTTT.

The genes are TRBV5-5 and TRBJ2-2; D is unclear. Germline V gene sequence: CDR1 SGHKS, CDR2 YYEKEE (reference sequence). CDR3 length equals 17 residues. V lost 2 bases and J lost 4, with 18 bases in between. The CDR3 region is CASSLLSTVRGTGELFF. The CDR3 DNA sequence: TGTGCCAGCAGCTTATTATCCACGGTGCGAGGCACCGGGGAGCTGTTTTTT.

The chain carries TRBV2 and TRBJ1-5; D not resolved. Germline assignment: CDR1 SNHLY and CDR2 FYNNEI. The CDR3 extends over 15 amino acids. V shed 1 base and J shed 7 bases, with 14 bases lying between them. The CDR3 sequence is CASSEGLPGIQPQHF. The CDR3 DNA reads TGTGCCAGCAGTGAAGGTCTGCCCGGGATACAGCCCCAGCATTTT. The whole variable domain, remainder taken from reference TRBV2 and TRBJ1-5, is EPEVTQTPSHQVTQMGQEVILRCVPISNHLYFYWYRQILGQKVEFLVSFYNNEISEKSEIFDDQFSVERPDGSNFTLKIRSTKLEDSAMYFCASSEGLPGIQPQHFGDGTRLSIL.

V is TRBV4-2 and J is TRBJ2-2; possibly TRBD2 for D (5 bases). Trimming removed 1 base from V and 7 bases from J, with 10 bases in between. Germline loops: CDR1 LGHNA, CDR2 YNFKEQ. CDR3 size: 14 residues. CDR3 DNA: TGTGCCAGCAGCCAAGGGGAGATCGTCGGGGAGCTGTTTTTT. Protein product: CASSQGEIVGELFF.

The rearrangement links TRBV25-1 to TRBJ2-7; D unresolved. This CDR3 region has 10 residues. Trimming cost V 10 bases and J 5 bases, with 9 bases left between them. Germline V gene lookup returns CDR1 MGHDK and CDR2 SYGVNS. In DNA, the CDR3 is TGTGCCACCAAATCAAACGAGCAGTACTTC. Translation: CATKSNEQYF.

This clonotype showed up just a few times. CDR3 amino acids: CASSQVILDTQYF. The CDR3 region has the DNA TGCGCCAGCAGCCAAGTGATACTCGATACGCAGTATTTT. The V and J genes are TRBV4-1 and TRBJ2-3; D unclear. The V gene lost 1 base and the J gene lost 6 bases, with 8 bases spanning the gap. The CDR3 covers 13 residues. Germline lookup yields CDR1 MGHRA and CDR2 YSYEKL.

The CDR3 spells CASSYPGGELFF. CDR3 DNA sequence: TGTGCCAGCAGCTACCCAGGGGGGGAGCTGTTTTTT. The chain links TRBV7-8 to TRBJ2-2; D is possibly TRBD1 (5 bases). Deletions cut 4 bases from V and 8 bases from J, with 8 bases between. Germline V gives CDR1 SGHVS, CDR2 FQNEAQ. The CDR3 is 12 residues long.

The genes are TRBV18 and TRBJ1-4; TRBD1 matches at 9 bases. Germline CDR1 is KGHSH and CDR2 is LQKENI. The CDR3 runs to 15 residues. The junction had 3 bases not matched to a gene; V was cut back by 4 bases and J by 3 bases. The CDR3 loop is CASSLRTGANEKLFF. The CDR3, as DNA: TGTGCCAGCTCACTTCGGACAGGGGCTAATGAAAAACTGTTTTTT.

The chain uses TRBV7-3 and TRBJ1-2; the match to TRBD1 covers 9 bases. Trimming took 6 bases from V and 6 from J; bases not matched to a gene: 8. This CDR3 has 14 residues. Germline CDR1 SGHTA, CDR2 FQGTGA. The CDR3 DNA is TGTGCCAGCAGTTCGACAGGGGGTGGCCATGGCTACACCTTC. Its protein is CASSSTGGGHGYTF. Supplemented by reference TRBV7-3 and TRBJ1-2, the full variable domain reads GAGVSQTPSNKVTEKGKYVELRCDPISGHTALYWYRQSLGQGPEFLIYFQGTGAADDSGLPNDRFFAVRPEGSVSTLKIQRTERGDSAVYLCASSSTGGGHGYTFGSGTRLTVV.

The gene calls are TRBV12-3 or TRBV12-4 and TRBJ2-5, with a tentative D call TRBD2 (5 bases). The CDR3 has 12 residues. V was cut by 4 bases and J by 5 bases, with 8 bases left in between. The CDR3 region is CASSSQRETQYF. The DNA for the CDR3 is TGTGCCAGCAGTTCTCAGCGGGAGACCCAGTACTTC.

The chain couples TRBV6-2 or TRBV6-3 to TRBJ2-1; TRBD1 might be the D (6 bases). Trimming took 8 bases from V and 7 from J, leaving 15 bases between them. Germline CDR1 and CDR2: MNHEY and SVGEGT. This CDR3 contains 13 residues. The CDR3 DNA sequence: TGTGCCAGCGGTAACGAAGGGGGTAATGAGCAGTTCTTC. Translation gives CASGNEGGNEQFF.